These 5 T cell receptor beta chains originate from one sample sequenced in a study of OX40 agonist ivuxolimab in advanced cancers. The data were produced by immunoSEQ multiplex PCR, yet TCRdb's version contains in-frame clones alone and is incomplete. The sample has around 50,000 clones, 80% to 90% seen once. The sample was CD4+ or CD8+ T cells sorted from blood, taken in a trial of the OX40 agonist ivuxolimab. The receptor source for this set is an adult with an advanced solid tumor such as melanoma, head and neck, liver or kidney cancer.

The chain employs TRBV28 and TRBJ2-1; 8 positions agree with TRBD2. CDR1 is MDHEN, CDR2 SYDVKM, per germline. The CDR3 loop spans 14 amino acids. V shed 1 base and J 9 bases; nucleotides not matched to a gene: 5. The CDR3 nucleotides are TGTGCCAGCAGTTTATACGGGAGGGCCAGTGAGCAGTTCTTC. Translated: CASSLYGRASEQFF.

The chain carries TRBV6-6 and TRBJ1-3; D gene ambiguous. Germline CDR1 is MNHNY and CDR2 is SVGAGI (reference sequence). V was trimmed by 0 bases and J by 3 bases, leaving 12 bases between them. This CDR3 is 16 amino acids long. The CDR3 here is CASSYSGREGGNTIYF. The CDR3, as DNA: TGTGCCAGCAGTTACTCCGGGAGGGAAGGTGGAAACACCATATATTTT.

This chain connects TRBV5-8 to TRBJ1-1; TRBD1 agrees at 7 bases. Unmatched junction bases numbered 15, after V lost 4 bases and J lost 6 bases. This CDR3 spans 16 amino acids. Per germline, CDR1 SGHTS and CDR2 YDEGEE. The CDR3 DNA follows: TGTGCCAGCAGCCAGGGGGACATTCCAGTCGTCGCTGAAGCTTTCTTT. Its protein product is CASSQGDIPVVAEAFF. The full variable domain, rest sourced from reference TRBV5-8 and TRBJ1-1, is EAGVTQSPTHLIKTRGQQATLRCSPISGHTSVYWYQQALGLGLQFLLWYDEGEERNRGNFPPRFSGRQFPNYSSELNVNALELEDSALYLCASSQGDIPVVAEAFFGQGTRLTVV.

The chain is built from TRBV4-2 and TRBJ2-2; 7 bases agree with TRBD2. The germline V gene encodes CDR1 LGHNA and CDR2 YNFKEQ. V gave up 0 bases and J gave up 0 bases; unmatched junction bases: 1. The CDR3 extends over 16 amino acids. The CDR3 is CASSQEAGSNTGELFF. CDR3 nucleotides: TGTGCCAGCAGCCAAGAAGCGGGGTCGAACACCGGGGAGCTGTTTTTT.

The chain joins TRBV27 to TRBJ2-3, with no clear D. This CDR3 has 12 amino acids. The V gene lost 4 bases and the J gene lost 2 bases, with 4 bases spanning the gap. From germline, CDR1 is MNHEY and CDR2 SMNVEV (reference sequence). CDR3 bases: TGTGCCAGCAGTTCCCACACAGATACGCAGTATTTT. Its protein product is CASSSHTDTQYF.